The 15 T cell receptor beta chains reported below all come from one sample, sequenced in a study of cytomegalovirus exposure and HLA in healthy donors. With 60 Vbeta and 13 Jbeta primers, the PCR was carried out. Method: immunoSEQ multiplex PCR; TCRdb's copy keeps in-frame clones and lacks some. The top ten clones hold around 15% of a sample with about 92,000 clones, about 69% of them seen once. The material sequenced was PBMCs. The origin of the receptors is a young woman in good health and CMV-seropositive.

V is TRBV27 and J is TRBJ2-1; D unresolved. This CDR3 is 13 amino acids long. Per germline, CDR1 MNHEY and CDR2 SMNVEV (reference sequence). The V end lost 5 bases, the J end lost 6 bases, and 11 bases lay between the germline ends. The DNA for the CDR3 is TGTGCCAGCAGTGAACCGACGGGCAATGAGCAGTTCTTC. Protein product: CASSEPTGNEQFF.

The genes are TRBV25-1 and TRBJ2-1, with D possibly TRBD1 on 8 matching bases. The CDR3 sequence is 16 residues long. Trimming cost V 6 bases and J 4 bases, with 19 bases left between them. CDR1 is MGHDK and CDR2 is SYGVNS in the germline V gene. DNA of the CDR3: TGTGCCAGCAGGACTAGCAGACAGGGGCGGTACAATGAGCAGTTCTTC. This sequence encodes CASRTSRQGRYNEQFF.

The V gene is TRBV27, the J gene TRBJ2-2; D is unresolved. V was trimmed by 3 bases and J by 0 bases, leaving 14 bases between them. Germline V CDR1 and CDR2: MNHEY, SMNVEV (reference sequence). The CDR3 is made up of 17 amino acids. The CDR3 DNA sequence: TGTGCCAGCAGTTTTTTACGTACAGCAACGAACACCGGGGAGCTGTTTTTT. This sequence encodes CASSFLRTATNTGELFF.

V is TRBV9 and J is TRBJ2-7, with 10 bases lining up with TRBD2. This CDR3 contains 15 residues. Germline-derived CDR1 and CDR2 are SGDLS and YYNGEE. The junction had 10 bases not matched to a gene; V was cut back by 4 bases and J by 6 bases. In DNA, the CDR3 is TGTGCCAGCAGCCCCCAGCGGGAGGGCCTGGGCGAGCAGTACTTC. Its protein is CASSPQREGLGEQYF.

The chain has TRBV5-1 and TRBJ2-1, with 14 bases lining up with TRBD2. This CDR3 comprises 18 residues. In germline, CDR1 is SGHRS, CDR2 YFSETQ. Trimming removed 0 bases from V and 6 bases from J; junction bases left unmatched: 8. CDR3 nucleotides: TGCGCCAGCAGCTTGGAACCCCTGGGACTAGCGGGGGCCAATGAGCAGTTCTTC. Protein product: CASSLEPLGLAGANEQFF. Full variable domain (outside the CDR3, taken from reference TRBV5-1 and TRBJ2-1): KAGVTQTPRYLIKTRGQQVTLSCSPISGHRSVSWYQQTPGQGLQFLFEYFSETQRNKGNFPGRFSGRQFSNSRSEMNVSTLELGDSALYLCASSLEPLGLAGANEQFFGPGTRLTVL.

This clone was counted only a few times. This rearrangement joins TRBV5-1 to TRBJ2-5, with a tentative D call TRBD2 (7 bases). CDR3 length: 16 amino acids. Per the germline V gene, CDR1 is SGHRS and CDR2 is YFSETQ. V was trimmed by 5 bases and J by 5 bases, leaving 22 bases between them. The CDR3 coding sequence is TGCGCCAGCAGTCCACCGGGGGGCAGACCTCATGAGACCCAGTACTTC. This codes for CASSPPGGRPHETQYF.

The V and J genes are TRBV29-1 and TRBJ2-5; TRBD1 is a possible D gene (5 bases). This CDR3 spans 13 amino acids. V shed 3 bases and J shed 5 bases, with 13 bases lying between them. Germline-derived CDR1 and CDR2 are SQVTM and ANQGSEA. The CDR3 nucleotides are TGCAGCGTTGATAATGTCGCAGGGGAGACCCAGTACTTC. It translates to CSVDNVAGETQYF. Supplemented by reference TRBV29-1 and TRBJ2-5, the full variable domain reads SAVISQKPSRDICQRGTSLTIQCQVDSQVTMMFWYRQQPGQSLTLIATANQGSEATYESGFVIDKFPISRPNLTFSTLTVSNMSPEDSSIYLCSVDNVAGETQYFGPGTRLLVL.

This chain links TRBV7-8 with TRBJ2-3, with D unclear. Trimming pared 4 bases from V and 4 bases from J, leaving 15 bases between. This CDR3 has 15 residues. The germline gives CDR1 SGHVS, CDR2 FQNEAQ. The CDR3 nucleotides read TGTGCCAGCAGCTCTATCCGGGTGCAGCCAGATACGCAGTATTTT. It codes for CASSSIRVQPDTQYF.

The chain has TRBV2 and TRBJ1-3; D unresolved. Trimming removed 3 bases at V and 0 bases at J, with 3 bases between. In germline, CDR1 is SNHLY, CDR2 FYNNEI. The CDR3 has 13 residues. The CDR3 protein is CASSDSSGNTIYF. The CDR3 DNA is TGTGCCAGCAGTGACAGCTCTGGAAACACCATATATTTT.

V gene TRBV1 combines with J gene TRBJ1-5; the table's D call of TRBD1 was not tested on the DNA. TRBV1 is given as a pseudogene. This CDR3 contains 14 residues. CDR3 sequence reads: CTSRHGHLNQPQHF. The CDR3 bases are TGCACCAGCAGGCACGGACATCTCAATCAGCCCCAGCATTTT.

This rearrangement joins TRBV6-6 to TRBJ2-5, with 7 bases that match TRBD1. The germline gives CDR1 MNHNY, CDR2 SVGAGI (reference sequence). This CDR3 spans 14 amino acids. Trimming took 5 bases from V and 4 from J; bases not matched to a gene: 7. The CDR3, as DNA: TGTGCCAGCAGTCACCCGACAGGGACAGAGACCCAGTACTTC. As protein: CASSHPTGTETQYF.

A word on this clone: The junction differs from germline at one of its ends, possibly a read error. This chain uses TRBV7-7 with TRBJ2-5; D gene uncertain. Germline loops: CDR1 SSHAT, CDR2 FNYEAQ (reference sequence). The CDR3 consists of 14 residues. CDR3 sequence: CASSRGRSGETQYF. CDR3 in DNA: TGTGCTAGCAGCCGAGGTCGATCTGGGGAGACCCAGTACTTC.

This sequence joins TRBV4-3 and TRBJ1-2; 7 positions match TRBD1. Germline values: CDR1 LGHNA, CDR2 YSLEER. CDR3 size: 15 residues. V lost 1 base, J lost 6 bases, and 8 bases stayed unmatched. Written as DNA, the CDR3 is TGCGCCAGCAGCCAAGGGGTGACAGGGAACAATGGCTACACCTTC. This codes for CASSQGVTGNNGYTF.

The CDR3 nucleotides are TGTGCCAGCTCTGGCAGGTCGTACAATGAGCAGTTCTTC. It encodes CASSGRSYNEQFF. The chain recombines TRBV7-3 with TRBJ2-1; no clear D gene. The CDR3 has 13 amino acids. Germline CDR1 reads SGHTA; CDR2 reads FQGTGA. V shed 8 bases and J shed 4 bases, with 12 bases lying between them.

This clone was recorded a few times. The chain carries TRBV6-1 and TRBJ2-7, with TRBD2 matching over 8 bases. CDR1 and CDR2 (germline): MNHNS, SASEGT. Trimming cost V 6 bases and J 6 bases; bases outside gene matches: 10. This CDR3 region has 14 residues. This CDR3 reads CASSSFSGTGEQYF. CDR3 coding DNA: TGTGCCAGCAGCTCCTTTAGCGGGACGGGCGAGCAGTACTTC.